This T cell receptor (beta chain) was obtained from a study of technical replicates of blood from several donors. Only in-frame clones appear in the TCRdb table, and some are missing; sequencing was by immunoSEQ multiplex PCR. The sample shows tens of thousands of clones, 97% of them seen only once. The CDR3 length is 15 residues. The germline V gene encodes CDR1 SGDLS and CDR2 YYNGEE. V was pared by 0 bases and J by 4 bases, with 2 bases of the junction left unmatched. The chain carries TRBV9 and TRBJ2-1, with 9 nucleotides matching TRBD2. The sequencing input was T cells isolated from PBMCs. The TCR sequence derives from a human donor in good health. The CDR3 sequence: CASSVASGAYNEQFF. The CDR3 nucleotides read TGTGCCAGCAGCGTAGCTAGCGGGGCTTACAATGAGCAGTTCTTC.